The clone carrying this T cell receptor (beta chain) has at least ten counts. Its antigen is as yet unknown. This specimen comes from a study of human T cells and chemical hapten exposure. Study overall: The scalp of each patient received a weekly diphenylcyclopropenone dose for the full roughly 25-week study. Whole-study results and caveats: It was expanded TCRs that formed significantly more large CDR3 similarity clusters than controls did. The count of PT1 expanded TCRs correlated positively with patch test score.

One entry per CDR3 protein results from TCRdb running MiXCR on the RACE reads. Counted here are 120,000 or so distinct CDR3 sequences, roughly 13% occurring once; the ten biggest clones make up 2.5% to 3%. In germline, CDR1 is LNHDA, CDR2 SQIVND (reference sequence). The CDR3 is 16 residues long. V lost 4 bases to trimming and J lost 2 bases; unmatched junction nucleotides: 7. The time point here: pre-sensitization, week 0. Treatment: therapeutic diphenylcyclopropenone sensitization with weekly scalp DPC. The drawing of blood occurred before each patch test was applied. The starting material was whole blood, obtained in connection with sensitization to the hapten diphenylcyclopropenone (DPC). This sequence originates from a woman aged 18-29 years with alopecia areata. Some clones in this sample may be carry-over from other donors' samples. The J gene is TRBJ1-4, the V gene TRBV19, with 7 positions matching TRBD1. The CDR3 loop reads CASSTKTGTTNEKLFF. DNA for the CDR3: TGTGCCAGTAGTACCAAGACAGGGACGACTAATGAAAAACTGTTTTTT.